Shown below are 10 T cell receptor beta chains from a single sample sequenced in a study of glioma-infiltrating T cells after dendritic cell vaccination. Time point meaning: after dendritic cell vaccination, including at tumor progression/relapse. The assay was immunoSEQ multiplex PCR, and TCRdb's table has in-frame clones only and misses some. The table records 80,000 to 95,000 clones, 85% of them present only once. Sequenced material: blood, taken after dendritic cell vaccination. These receptors originate from a human donor with glioblastoma.

This clone was recorded a few times. V and J are TRBV7-9 and TRBJ1-4; weak D call: TRBD1 (6 bases). Germline values: CDR1 SEHNR, CDR2 FQNEAQ (reference sequence). V was clipped by 0 bases and J by 8 bases, with 13 bases between them. CDR3 length: 15 amino acids. CDR3 in DNA: TGTGCCAGCAGCTTAGCCGGGGGGGCAGGGGAAAAACTGTTTTTT. Amino acid sequence: CASSLAGGAGEKLFF. Looking up the rest from reference TRBV7-9 and TRBJ1-4 gives the full variable domain: DTGVSQNPRHKITKRGQNVTFRCDPISEHNRLYWYRQTLGQGPEFLTYFQNEAQLEKSRLLSDRFSAERPKGSFSTLEIQRTEQGDSAMYLCASSLAGGAGEKLFFGSGTQLSVL.

This clone was seen more than once but under ten times. J is TRBJ1-4 and V is TRBV2; TRBD1 matches 7 bases. Germline V gives CDR1 SNHLY, CDR2 FYNNEI. V was pared by 6 bases and J by 17 bases, with 15 bases of the junction left unmatched. The CDR3 loop spans 13 amino acids. CDR3 DNA: TGTGCCAGCAGCCTCGACCCCGGGACAGCCCGCTTTTTT. Its protein is CASSLDPGTARFF.

The gene calls are TRBV7-9 and TRBJ1-1; 10 bases agree with TRBD1. Germline V gene data show CDR1 as SEHNR and CDR2 as FQNEAQ (reference sequence). The CDR3 totals 17 residues. Trimming cost V 1 base and J 3 bases; bases outside gene matches: 8. The CDR3 region is CASSLGGTGEVDTEAFF. DNA for the CDR3: TGTGCCAGCAGCTTAGGCGGGACAGGGGAAGTGGACACTGAAGCTTTCTTT. The full variable domain, in which reference TRBV7-9 and TRBJ1-1 provide the parts outside the CDR3, is DTGVSQNPRHKITKRGQNVTFRCDPISEHNRLYWYRQTLGQGPEFLTYFQNEAQLEKSRLLSDRFSAERPKGSFSTLEIQRTEQGDSAMYLCASSLGGTGEVDTEAFFGQGTRLTVV.

The J gene is TRBJ2-1, the V gene TRBV5-4; 16 bases line up with TRBD2. J gave up 8 bases and V 5 bases, and 16 bases lay outside the gene matches. CDR3 length: 19 amino acids. Germline V gene sequence: CDR1 SGHNT, CDR2 YYREEE (reference sequence). CDR3 residues: CASRQPGLAGGTRPDEQFF. The CDR3, as DNA: TGTGCCAGCAGACAACCGGGACTAGCGGGGGGGACCCGTCCGGATGAGCAGTTCTTC.

This CDR3 is CASSSDFQETQYF. The DNA of the CDR3 is TGTGCCAGTAGTTCGGACTTCCAAGAGACCCAGTACTTC. The gene calls are TRBV19 and TRBJ2-5; TRBD2 might be the D (5 bases). This CDR3 spans 13 amino acids. Germline V gene data show CDR1 as LNHDA and CDR2 as SQIVND (reference sequence). Trimming took 5 bases from V and 1 from J, leaving 8 bases between them.

The chain links TRBV27 to TRBJ2-7; 8 nucleotides line up with TRBD1. V shed 5 bases and J 3 bases; nucleotides not matched to a gene: 6. CDR3 size: 14 residues. Germline values: CDR1 MNHEY, CDR2 SMNVEV (reference sequence). CDR3 nucleotide sequence: TGTGCCAGCAGTACCGGGACAGGTTACTACGAGCAGTACTTC. The encoded protein is CASSTGTGYYEQYF.

This clone came up a few times. This rearrangement joins TRBV7-3 to TRBJ1-2, with D possibly matching TRBD1 (5 bases). V lost 1 base and J 4 bases, leaving 13 bases between the germline ends. The germline CDR1 and CDR2 sequences are SGHTA and FQGTGA. The CDR3 is made up of 15 amino acids. The CDR3 DNA sequence: TGTGCCAGCAGCTTAATAGCCAGGGAGGTCTATGGCTACACCTTC. Protein product: CASSLIAREVYGYTF.

This clone qualifies as medium-sized. In DNA form, the CDR3 reads TGTGCCAGCAGTTTAGACAGCAGCAATCAGCCCCAGCATTTT. As protein: CASSLDSSNQPQHF. The chain is built from TRBV28 and TRBJ1-5, with a weak D call TRBD1 (5 bases). V lost 2 bases and J lost 1, with 6 bases in between. The CDR3 has 14 amino acids. Germline V gives CDR1 MDHEN, CDR2 SYDVKM.

The J gene is TRBJ2-7, the V gene TRBV4-3; 8 bases are a match to TRBD1. V lost 1 base, J lost 5 bases, and 13 bases stayed unmatched. The CDR3 spans 17 residues. Germline V gene lookup returns CDR1 LGHNA and CDR2 YSLEER. The CDR3 sequence: CASSQVFQGQGLNEQYF. DNA for the CDR3: TGCGCCAGCAGCCAAGTCTTTCAAGGACAGGGACTTAACGAGCAGTACTTC.

This chain uses TRBV30 with TRBJ2-2, with TRBD1 matching over 9 bases. The V and J ends lost 0 bases and 1 base, in that order; junction bases with no gene match: 9. From germline, CDR1 is GTSNPN and CDR2 SVGIG (reference sequence). The CDR3 covers 18 residues. The CDR3 reads CAWSVVVPGQGNTGELFF. Here the CDR3 DNA reads TGTGCCTGGAGTGTTGTAGTGCCGGGACAGGGGAACACCGGGGAGCTGTTTTTT.